This T cell receptor beta chain derives from a study of spatial heterogeneity in lung cancer. Time point described: sample taken at primary tumor resection. In each case, whole RNA from tumor, nontumor lung or frozen PBMC was sequenced unsorted. The V gene end was trimmed by 2 bases and the J gene end by 8 bases; junction bases not matched to a gene: 13. CDR3 size: 17 residues. Germline V lookup: CDR1 LGHNA, CDR2 YSLEER. TCRdb re-analysed the 5' RACE reads in MiXCR, keeping a single row per CDR3 protein. The repertoire consists of roughly 17,000 distinct CDR3 sequences, with about a fifth occurring once and the leading ten covering about 20%.

This rearrangement joins TRBV4-3 to TRBJ2-1; 9 positions match TRBD1. The specimen was PBMCs, collected at surgery. The clonotype originates from a female donor with early-stage non-small cell lung cancer. This chain's CDR3 is CASSQPLRGQGVDEQFF. Written as DNA, the CDR3 is TGCGCCAGCAGCCAACCGCTTCGGGGACAGGGAGTAGATGAGCAGTTCTTC.